The 30 T cell receptor beta chains presented below share a single source sample, sequenced in a study of CD8 T cells in ankylosing spondylitis. Each CDR3 protein gets one entry after TCRdb re-called the 5' RACE reads with MiXCR. The profile shows under 170,000 distinct CDR3 sequences, approximately 44% of them singletons. Material: synovial fluid, either unsorted or a sorted T cell fraction (not recorded which). These TCRs come from a male donor with ankylosing spondylitis.

The chain recombines TRBV27 with TRBJ1-2; D perhaps matches TRBD1 (5 bases). V dropped 5 bases and J dropped 7 bases, with 8 bases sitting between them. This CDR3 is 11 amino acids long. Germline V CDR1 and CDR2: MNHEY, SMNVEV (reference sequence). CDR3 nucleotide sequence: TGTGCCAGCAGTCAGGGTAGTGGCTACACCTTC. This gives the protein CASSQGSGYTF.

The chain couples TRBV7-9 to TRBJ2-3; TRBD1 agrees at 8 bases. The CDR3 is 16 amino acids. The V gene end was trimmed by 0 bases and the J gene end by 4 bases; junction bases not matched to a gene: 6. The germline CDR1 and CDR2 sequences are SEHNR and FQNEAQ (reference sequence). The CDR3 DNA reads TGTGCCAGCAGCTTAGCGACAGGGGAAAGTCCAGATACGCAGTATTTT. This sequence encodes CASSLATGESPDTQYF.

This clonotype was seen once. The rearrangement joins TRBV10-3 to TRBJ2-7; a weak D match, TRBD1 (5 bases). Germline V gene sequence: CDR1 ENHRY, CDR2 SYGVKD. This CDR3 spans 17 amino acids. V dropped 10 bases and J dropped 3 bases, with 28 bases sitting between them. CDR3 loop: CATNDRARGLGNYEQYF. CDR3 bases: TGTGCCACCAACGACAGAGCAAGGGGTTTGGGAAACTACGAGCAGTACTTC.

The sample holds a few counts of this clonotype. The chain has TRBV12-3 or TRBV12-4 and TRBJ2-7, with 11 bases identical to TRBD2. The ends lost 5 bases at V and 3 bases at J; junction bases unmatched: 3. The CDR3 covers 14 residues. In nucleotides, the CDR3 is TGTGCCAGCAGTCTGGGACTAGCGGACTACGAGCAGTACTTC. It codes for CASSLGLADYEQYF.

This clonotype showed up just once. The V and J genes are TRBV3-1 and TRBJ2-3; D unclear. The CDR3 is 13 amino acids. Trimming took 2 bases from V and 11 from J, leaving 14 bases between them. The germline gives CDR1 LGHDT, CDR2 YNNKEL (reference sequence). In DNA, the CDR3 is TGTGCCAGCAGCCAAAGACACCCCCGTGAGCAGTATTTT. Residues: CASSQRHPREQYF.

This clonotype has just a few counts. The rearrangement joins TRBV27 to TRBJ1-1; D gene uncertain. The CDR3 loop spans 12 amino acids. V was trimmed by 8 bases and J by 2 bases, leaving 9 bases between them. Germline V gene sequence: CDR1 MNHEY, CDR2 SMNVEV (reference sequence). In DNA form, the CDR3 reads TGTGCCAGCGGTGCAATCAACACTGAAGCTTTCTTT. Its translation: CASGAINTEAFF.

The V call is TRBV10-3, the J call TRBJ2-1; 11 bases match TRBD2. Germline loops: CDR1 ENHRY, CDR2 SYGVKD. Trimming cost V 3 bases and J 4 bases; bases outside gene matches: 8. This CDR3 is 17 amino acids long. The CDR3 DNA follows: TGTGCCATCAGTGATCTCTCGGGGACTAGCGGATACAATGAGCAGTTCTTC. Translation: CAISDLSGTSGYNEQFF.

This CDR3 reads CASNSRPQHF. The DNA of the CDR3 is TGTGCCAGCAATTCAAGGCCCCAGCATTTT. The rearrangement links TRBV28 to TRBJ1-5; the D is unclear. V was clipped by 7 bases and J by 9 bases, with 7 bases between them. CDR3 length: 10 residues. Germline CDR1 is MDHEN and CDR2 is SYDVKM. The full variable domain, rest sourced from reference TRBV28 and TRBJ1-5, is DVKVTQSSRYLVKRTGEKVFLECVQDMDHENMFWYRQDPGLGLRLIYFSYDVKMKEKGDIPEGYSVSREKKERFSLILESASTNQTSMYLCASNSRPQHFGDGTRLSIL.

The J gene is TRBJ1-1, the V gene TRBV11-1, with a tentative D call TRBD1 (6 bases). V was pared by 6 bases and J by 0 bases, with 11 bases between. The CDR3 totals 14 residues. Germline V CDR1 and CDR2: SGHAT, FQDESV (reference sequence). The CDR3 protein is CASSTGPMNTEAFF. In DNA, the CDR3 is TGTGCCAGCAGTACAGGGCCCATGAACACTGAAGCTTTCTTT.

The chain has TRBV12-3 or TRBV12-4 and TRBJ2-2; D may be TRBD2 (6 bases). The V and J ends lost 6 bases and 4 bases respectively, with 15 bases between them. This CDR3 comprises 15 residues. CDR3 coding DNA: TGTGCCAGCAGAGCGGGTGGGGTCCGCACCGGGGAGCTGTTTTTT. Protein sequence: CASRAGGVRTGELFF.

The CDR3 protein is CASNPESSYEQYF. As DNA, the CDR3 is TGCGCCAGCAATCCGGAGAGCTCCTACGAGCAGTACTTC. This chain joins TRBV5-1 and TRBJ2-7; D is undetermined. The V gene's germline CDR1 is SGHRS and CDR2 YFSETQ. The CDR3 runs to 13 residues. Trimming cost V 6 bases and J 0 bases, with 10 bases left between them.

J is TRBJ2-2 and V is TRBV6-5, with 13 bases identical to TRBD2. The CDR3 is made up of 15 amino acids. Germline V lookup: CDR1 MNHEY, CDR2 SVGAGI. V was clipped by 2 bases and J by 7 bases; unmatched bases: 1. CDR3 in DNA: TGTGCCAGCAGTTACGGACTAGCGGGGGTCGGGGAGCTGTTTTTT. It is translated as CASSYGLAGVGELFF.

This sequence joins TRBV7-9 and TRBJ2-7, with D possibly TRBD2 on 6 matching bases. Trimming cost V 5 bases and J 3 bases, with 17 bases left between them. The CDR3 sequence is 15 residues long. The germline CDR1 and CDR2 sequences are SEHNR and FQNEAQ (reference sequence). The CDR3 region is CASSPVPTGGYEQYF. The DNA of the CDR3 is TGTGCCAGCAGCCCAGTTCCAACCGGGGGCTACGAGCAGTACTTC. The full variable domain, rest sourced from reference TRBV7-9 and TRBJ2-7, is DTGVSQNPRHKITKRGQNVTFRCDPISEHNRLYWYRQTLGQGPEFLTYFQNEAQLEKSRLLSDRFSAERPKGSFSTLEIQRTEQGDSAMYLCASSPVPTGGYEQYFGPGTRLTVT.

This clonotype was detected once. This sequence joins TRBV10-3 and TRBJ2-1; D is unclear. The CDR3 consists of 12 residues. With 11 bases removed from V and 7 bases from J, the gap between germline ends came to 15 bases. Germline V gene sequence: CDR1 ENHRY, CDR2 SYGVKD. CDR3 in DNA: TGTGCCTCTCCCTGCGGTTTAAATGAGCAGTTCTTC. As protein: CASPCGLNEQFF.

This chain joins TRBV20-1 and TRBJ1-2; tentatively, D is TRBD1 (6 bases). CDR1 DFQATT and CDR2 SNEGSKA come from the germline V gene (reference sequence). Trimming cost V 8 bases and J 4 bases, with 23 bases left between them. The CDR3 covers 15 residues. The CDR3 DNA is TGCAGTACCCCGGGAAGGACAGATAATCTCTATGGCTACACCTTC. This gives the protein CSTPGRTDNLYGYTF.

J is TRBJ2-2 and V is TRBV2, with D unresolved. Germline assignment: CDR1 SNHLY and CDR2 FYNNEI. The CDR3 loop spans 13 amino acids. V lost 5 bases and J lost 3, with 7 bases in between. The CDR3 nucleotides read TGTGCCAGCAGTCCCGAAGACACCGGGGAGCTGTTTTTT. It translates to CASSPEDTGELFF.

The rearrangement links TRBV12-3 or TRBV12-4 to TRBJ2-5, with a tentative D call TRBD2 (5 bases). The CDR3 spans 15 residues. Trimming took 5 bases from V and 1 from J, leaving 14 bases between them. The CDR3 spells CASSLVASFQETQYF. CDR3 DNA sequence: TGTGCCAGCAGTCTTGTAGCGTCCTTCCAAGAGACCCAGTACTTC.

The chain couples TRBV20-1 to TRBJ2-4; D assignment may be TRBD1 or TRBD2 (6 bases each). Between the trimmed V and J ends, which lost 0 bases and 6 bases, there was a span of 24 bases. The CDR3 covers 18 residues. Germline values: CDR1 DFQATT, CDR2 SNEGSKA (reference sequence). CDR3 loop: CSARDLPRGEEQGNIQYF. The CDR3 DNA reads TGCAGTGCTAGAGACCTCCCGCGGGGTGAGGAACAGGGAAACATTCAGTACTTC.

The chain is built from TRBV7-2 and TRBJ2-7; D is undetermined. V lost 1 base to trimming and J lost 0 bases, with 10 bases between them. Germline V gene data show CDR1 as SGHTA and CDR2 as FQGNSA. The CDR3 has 15 amino acids. This CDR3 is CASSLEVGPSYEQYF. DNA of the CDR3: TGTGCCAGCAGCTTAGAAGTAGGACCCTCCTACGAGCAGTACTTC.

J is TRBJ2-2 and V is TRBV20-1; unclear D gene. V shed 0 bases and J shed 6 bases, with 11 bases lying between them. The CDR3 is 14 residues long. In germline, CDR1 is DFQATT, CDR2 SNEGSKA (reference sequence). The CDR3 loop reads CSARDNGDPGELFF. The CDR3 region has the DNA TGCAGTGCTAGAGACAATGGGGATCCCGGGGAGCTGTTTTTT.

The chain employs TRBV10-3 and TRBJ1-2; the D is unclear. This CDR3 is built from 15 residues. Germline V gives CDR1 ENHRY, CDR2 SYGVKD. V lost 4 bases to trimming and J lost 3 bases, with 15 bases between them. This chain's CDR3 is CAISVGDASYYGYTF. In DNA, the CDR3 is TGTGCCATCAGTGTGGGAGACGCGTCCTACTATGGCTACACCTTC.

This clonotype was picked up many times. The chain links TRBV18 to TRBJ2-1, with TRBD1 matching over 7 bases. J was trimmed by 3 bases and V by 2 bases; bases with no gene match: 4. CDR1 and CDR2 from the germline V gene are KGHSH and LQKENI. CDR3 length equals 15 residues. CDR3: CASSPLGQDYNEQFF. As DNA, the CDR3 is TGTGCCAGCTCACCATTAGGACAGGACTACAATGAGCAGTTCTTC.

This rearrangement joins TRBV3-1 to TRBJ1-4; 9 nucleotides match TRBD1. CDR1 and CDR2 (germline): LGHDT, YNNKEL (reference sequence). CDR3 size: 16 residues. Losses at the gene ends were 3 bases for V and 4 bases for J; bases not matched to a gene: 6. CDR3 in DNA: TGTGCCAGCAGCCACGGGGACAGGGATGGTAATGAAAAACTGTTTTTT. Translated: CASSHGDRDGNEKLFF.

The chain couples TRBV20-1 to TRBJ2-2; 14 nucleotides line up with TRBD2. Germline CDR1 is DFQATT and CDR2 is SNEGSKA (reference sequence). This CDR3 has 16 amino acids. The ends lost 7 bases at V and 0 bases at J; junction bases unmatched: 4. This CDR3 is CSGGTSGSPNTGELFF. CDR3 DNA: TGCAGTGGAGGGACTAGCGGGAGCCCGAACACCGGGGAGCTGTTTTTT.

The chain uses TRBV12-3 or TRBV12-4 and TRBJ2-7; D is possibly TRBD2 (5 bases). This CDR3 is 14 amino acids long. Between the trimmed V and J ends, which lost 3 bases and 7 bases, there was a span of 16 bases. The CDR3 sequence is CASSFVGGAREQYF. DNA for the CDR3: TGTGCCAGCAGTTTTGTCGGAGGCGCGAGAGAGCAGTACTTC.

Concerning this clonotype itself: This may be a read error, as it is one base from a much larger clone. This chain uses TRBV4-3 with TRBJ1-4, with 10 bases identical to TRBD1. This CDR3 comprises 16 residues. Looked up from germline, CDR1 is LGHNA and CDR2 is YSLEER. Here the CDR3 reads CATSQDAGQGFEKLFF. DNA for the CDR3: TGCGCCACCAGCCAAGACGCGGGACAGGGGTTTGAAAAACTGTTTTTT.

CDR3 bases: TGTGCCAGCAGTCCCCTTTTTGGCGGTGTGGACAATGAGCAGTTCTTC. This codes for CASSPLFGGVDNEQFF. The chain carries TRBV12-3 or TRBV12-4 and TRBJ2-1; D not resolved. V shed 5 bases and J shed 5 bases, with 19 bases lying between them. This CDR3 contains 16 residues.

V and J are TRBV27 and TRBJ1-1; D gene ambiguous. The CDR3 sequence is 13 residues long. V was pared by 5 bases and J by 1 base, with 8 bases between. From germline, CDR1 is MNHEY and CDR2 SMNVEV (reference sequence). The CDR3 reads CASSVQENTEAFF. The CDR3 DNA reads as TGTGCCAGCAGTGTTCAGGAGAACACTGAAGCTTTCTTT.

There are a few counts of this clonotype. V usage is TRBV10-3 and J usage is TRBJ2-3, with TRBD1 as a possible D gene (6 bases). This CDR3 comprises 17 residues. Trimming cost V 11 bases and J 0 bases, with 24 bases left between them. Germline-derived CDR1 and CDR2 are ENHRY and SYGVKD. The CDR3 sequence is CARDGAYYRDSTDTQYF. The CDR3 region has the DNA TGTGCCCGGGACGGGGCATACTACAGGGACAGCACAGATACGCAGTATTTT.

This chain links TRBV20-1 with TRBJ2-1, with 9 bases fitting TRBD2. This CDR3 is 15 amino acids long. V gave up 2 bases and J gave up 3 bases; unmatched junction bases: 5. CDR1 and CDR2 from the germline V gene are DFQATT and SNEGSKA (reference sequence). The CDR3: CSARLAGWNYNEQFF. As DNA, the CDR3 is TGCAGTGCTAGACTAGCGGGATGGAACTACAATGAGCAGTTCTTC.